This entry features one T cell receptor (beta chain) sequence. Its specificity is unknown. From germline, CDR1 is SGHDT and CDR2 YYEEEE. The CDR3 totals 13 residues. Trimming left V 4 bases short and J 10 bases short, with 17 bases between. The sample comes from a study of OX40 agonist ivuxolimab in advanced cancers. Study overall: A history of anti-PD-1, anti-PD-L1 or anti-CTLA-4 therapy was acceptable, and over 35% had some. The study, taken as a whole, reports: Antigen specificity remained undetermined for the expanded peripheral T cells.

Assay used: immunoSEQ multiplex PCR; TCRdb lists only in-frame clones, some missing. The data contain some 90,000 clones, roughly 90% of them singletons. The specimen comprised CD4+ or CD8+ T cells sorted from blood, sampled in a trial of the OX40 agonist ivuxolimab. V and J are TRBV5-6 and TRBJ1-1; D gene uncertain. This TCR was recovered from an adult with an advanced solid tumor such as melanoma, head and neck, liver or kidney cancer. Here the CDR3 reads CASSEGSGTIAFF. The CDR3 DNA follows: TGTGCCAGCAGCGAAGGATCAGGAACCATAGCTTTCTTT.